These 13 T cell receptor beta chains were all obtained from the same sample, sequenced in a study of blood T cell repertoires in COVID-19. This table comes from immunoSEQ multiplex PCR, and its TCRdb copy is limited to in-frame clones, with some not included. The table shows some 48,000 clones, with roughly 90% occurring only once. The sample taken for sequencing was peripheral blood. These receptors originate from a woman of 80 years or more in a cohort sampled during active or convalescent COVID-19.

The chain couples TRBV5-1 to TRBJ2-1; no definite D call. The CDR3 covers 14 residues. Germline V gene lookup returns CDR1 SGHRS and CDR2 YFSETQ. Trimming took off 0 bases at V and 6 bases at J, with 10 bases between the two ends. The CDR3 region is CASSLAISSNEQFF. The CDR3 DNA reads as TGCGCCAGCAGCTTGGCCATTAGCAGCAATGAGCAGTTCTTC.

V gene TRBV5-1 combines with J gene TRBJ2-2, with 7 bases aligning to TRBD1. CDR3 length: 15 residues. V lost 4 bases and J lost 2; bases outside the gene matches: 5. Germline V gene lookup returns CDR1 SGHRS and CDR2 YFSETQ. CDR3 residues: CASSPGQTNTGELFF. In nucleotides, the CDR3 is TGCGCCAGCAGCCCGGGACAGACTAACACCGGGGAGCTGTTTTTT.

The J gene is TRBJ2-5, the V gene TRBV30; possible D gene TRBD2, 5 bases. The germline V and J ends were trimmed by 0 bases and 2 bases, with 7 bases remaining between them. Germline V gene data show CDR1 as GTSNPN and CDR2 as SVGIG (reference sequence). The CDR3 runs 13 residues. This CDR3 reads CAWSVAAQETQYF. The CDR3 region has the DNA TGTGCCTGGAGTGTAGCGGCGCAAGAGACCCAGTACTTC.

The rearrangement uses TRBV9 and TRBJ2-5, with D unclear. The CDR3 totals 13 residues. V was trimmed by 3 bases and J by 2 bases, leaving 8 bases between them. The germline V gene encodes CDR1 SGDLS and CDR2 YYNGEE. CDR3 DNA sequence: TGTGCCAGCAGCGCAGGTTGGCAAGAGACCCAGTACTTC. Translated, it gives CASSAGWQETQYF.

This clone was seen a handful of times. The V and J genes are TRBV5-1 and TRBJ1-6, with 9 bases lining up with TRBD1. Germline V gene data show CDR1 as SGHRS and CDR2 as YFSETQ. V gave up 0 bases and J gave up 10 bases; unmatched junction bases: 2. The CDR3 totals 14 residues. CDR3 sequence reads: CASSLDGQGSPLHF. CDR3 nucleotide sequence: TGCGCCAGCAGCTTGGATGGACAGGGGTCACCCCTCCACTTT.

V gene TRBV30 combines with J gene TRBJ1-4; D ambiguous. V lost 5 bases to trimming and J lost 4 bases, with 14 bases between them. CDR1 GTSNPN and CDR2 SVGIG come from the germline V gene (reference sequence). This CDR3 comprises 14 residues. CDR3 sequence (DNA): TGTGCCTGGTCTGGACTCCCATTTAATGAAAAACTGTTTTTT. It translates to CAWSGLPFNEKLFF.

The J gene is TRBJ2-1, the V gene TRBV13, with 10 positions matching TRBD2. This CDR3 is built from 15 residues. The V gene end was trimmed by 1 base and the J gene end by 8 bases; junction bases not matched to a gene: 5. Looked up from germline, CDR1 is PRHDT and CDR2 is FYEKMQ (reference sequence). In nucleotides, the CDR3 is TGTGCCAGCAGCTTAGTACTAGCGGGACACTATGAGCAGTTCTTC. Encoded protein: CASSLVLAGHYEQFF.

The V gene is TRBV7-2, the J gene TRBJ1-1; D remains unclear. The germline CDR1 and CDR2 sequences are SGHTA and FQGNSA. V was shortened by 1 base and J by 0 bases, with 3 bases between the two germline ends. The CDR3 has 13 residues. CDR3 nucleotides: TGTGCCAGCAGCTTAGTTATGAACACTGAAGCTTTCTTT. This translates into CASSLVMNTEAFF.

In this sample, this clone turned up once. V usage is TRBV3-1 (or the pseudogene TRBV3-2) and J usage is TRBJ1-4; no clear D gene. V lost 1 base and J 8 bases, leaving 8 bases between the germline ends. The CDR3 is 13 amino acids. From germline, CDR1 is LGHDT and CDR2 YNNKEL (reference sequence). The CDR3 DNA follows: TGTGCCAGCAGCCAAGTCGACGGGGAAAAACTGTTTTTT. Its protein product is CASSQVDGEKLFF.

This chain links TRBV7-2 with TRBJ2-2, with TRBD2 identical over 7 bases. This CDR3 spans 14 amino acids. J gave up 6 bases and V 5 bases, and 6 bases lay outside the gene matches. The V gene's germline CDR1 is SGHTA and CDR2 FQGNSA. CDR3 coding DNA: TGTGCCAGCAGCCCCGGGACTACTCCCGGGGAGCTGTTTTTT. It is translated as CASSPGTTPGELFF.

The chain recombines TRBV18 with TRBJ1-3; 9 nucleotides line up with TRBD1. Trimming took 4 bases from V and 1 from J; bases not matched to a gene: 2. The CDR3 loop spans 15 amino acids. The germline CDR1 and CDR2 sequences are KGHSH and LQKENI. Written as DNA, the CDR3 is TGTGCCAGCTCACTGACAGGGGGATCTGGAAACACCATATATTTT. This gives the protein CASSLTGGSGNTIYF.

This clone was seen once. The chain is built from TRBV18 and TRBJ1-1; no clear D. V was trimmed by 6 bases and J by 1 base, leaving 9 bases between them. Germline V lookup: CDR1 KGHSH, CDR2 LQKENI. The CDR3 has 13 residues. The CDR3 here is CASSHDKNTEAFF. CDR3 DNA: TGTGCCAGCTCTCATGACAAGAACACTGAAGCTTTCTTT.

The chain combines TRBV7-9 with TRBJ2-3; perhaps TRBD2 as D (7 bases). V was cut by 10 bases and J by 3 bases, with 11 bases left in between. Germline loops: CDR1 SEHNR, CDR2 FQNEAQ (reference sequence). The CDR3 is made up of 12 amino acids. The CDR3 DNA reads as TGTGCCACGCGGGGGCAGACAGATACGCAGTATTTT. Amino acids: CATRGQTDTQYF.